The 31 T cell receptor beta chains below were found in one sample sequenced in a study of T-cell memory formation after mild COVID-19. In TCRdb, the 5' RACE reads were re-called with MiXCR into one record per CDR3 protein. The table has about 100,000 distinct CDR3 sequences, approximately 15% seen once; the top ten hold roughly 40%. Sequenced sample: PBMCs or a T cell subset sorted from them (not recorded which). The receptor source for this set is a man younger than 30 who had mild COVID-19 (a few samples of this study predate the infection). Cell type and time point are not known.

The chain has TRBV29-1 and TRBJ2-7; 7 bases are shared with TRBD2. The CDR3 runs to 13 residues. Germline V gives CDR1 SQVTM, CDR2 ANQGSEA. J was trimmed by 6 bases and V by 6 bases; bases with no gene match: 11. The CDR3 region has the DNA TGCAGCGTCGTACAAACGGGGGGATCCGAGCAGTACTTC. Its protein is CSVVQTGGSEQYF.

This clonotype has only a few counts. The rearrangement joins TRBV10-3 to TRBJ2-1, with D unresolved. Germline CDR1 and CDR2: ENHRY and SYGVKD. V lost 10 bases and J lost 13, with 8 bases in between. The CDR3 length is 8 residues. The CDR3 loop is CANFPQFF. Here the CDR3 DNA reads TGTGCCAACTTCCCTCAGTTCTTC.

Only a few counts were recorded for this clonotype. The genes are TRBV27 and TRBJ2-2; no clear D gene. The ends were cut back, 0 bases at V and 6 bases at J, with 17 bases in the middle. The CDR3 contains 17 residues. Germline V lookup: CDR1 MNHEY, CDR2 SMNVEV (reference sequence). In DNA form, the CDR3 reads TGTGCCAGCAGTTTATCGATGGGTTCGGAAGTCGCCGGGGAGCTGTTTTTT. Its protein product is CASSLSMGSEVAGELFF.

This clonotype turned up a few times. The V call is TRBV7-9, the J call TRBJ2-1, with 8 bases fitting TRBD1. Germline CDR1 SEHNR, CDR2 FQNEAQ (reference sequence). The ends lost 5 bases at V and 4 bases at J; junction bases unmatched: 7. The CDR3 has 15 residues. CDR3 nucleotide sequence: TGTGCCAGCAGCCAAGGGACAGGAGATTACAATGAGCAGTTCTTC. Translation gives CASSQGTGDYNEQFF. Full variable domain (remainder filled in from reference TRBV7-9 and TRBJ2-1): DTGVSQNPRHKITKRGQNVTFRCDPISEHNRLYWYRQTLGQGPEFLTYFQNEAQLEKSRLLSDRFSAERPKGSFSTLEIQRTEQGDSAMYLCASSQGTGDYNEQFFGPGTRLTVL.

The V and J genes are TRBV6-1 and TRBJ2-7, with a possible D match to TRBD1 (5 bases). The CDR3 is 12 residues long. Germline CDR1 MNHNS, CDR2 SASEGT. V lost 2 bases and J lost 3, with 5 bases in between. The CDR3 loop reads CASSERGYEQYV. The CDR3, as DNA: TGTGCCAGCAGTGAAAGGGGCTACGAGCAGTACGTC.

The V and J genes are TRBV4-1 and TRBJ1-6, with TRBD1 matching 8 bases. There are 15 residues in the CDR3. The germline V gene has CDR1 MGHRA and CDR2 YSYEKL. V was pared by 3 bases and J by 5 bases, with 3 bases of the junction left unmatched. The CDR3 region is CASSHRGQDNSPLHF. DNA of the CDR3: TGCGCCAGCAGCCACAGGGGACAGGATAATTCACCCCTCCACTTT.

There are a few counts of this clonotype. V and J are TRBV23-1 and TRBJ1-2, with D maybe TRBD1 (6 bases). TRBV23-1 is placed among ORFs of uncertain function. The CDR3 has 17 amino acids. V was clipped by 0 bases and J by 4 bases, with 18 bases between them. Here the CDR3 DNA reads TGCGCCAGCAGTCAATCGGGGCCGGAGGACAGCCTCTATGGCTACACCTTC. This translates into CASSQSGPEDSLYGYTF.

This clonotype has just a few counts. The chain combines TRBV7-6 with TRBJ1-1, with D possibly matching TRBD1 (5 bases). The ends were cut back, 1 base at V and 8 bases at J, with 14 bases in the middle. CDR3 length equals 14 residues. Germline loops: CDR1 SGHVS, CDR2 FNYEAQ. The CDR3 spells CASSLESGPGEAFF. In DNA, the CDR3 is TGTGCCAGCAGCTTAGAGAGCGGTCCAGGGGAAGCTTTCTTT. The variable domain in full, with the rest retrieved from reference TRBV7-6 and TRBJ1-1, is GAGVSQSPRYKVTKRGQDVALRCDPISGHVSLYWYRQALGQGPEFLTYFNYEAQQDKSGLPNDRFSAERPEGSISTLTIQRTEQRDSAMYRCASSLESGPGEAFFGQGTRLTVV.

This clonotype was seen only a few times. The rearrangement joins TRBV4-1 to TRBJ2-1; the match to TRBD2 covers 11 bases. The CDR3 totals 16 residues. Germline V CDR1 and CDR2: MGHRA, YSYEKL. V was clipped by 4 bases and J by 2 bases; unmatched bases: 4. CDR3 region: CASSLLAGGTYNEQFF. Here the CDR3 DNA reads TGCGCCAGCAGCCTTCTAGCGGGGGGTACCTACAATGAGCAGTTCTTC.

This clonotype came up a few times. The V gene is TRBV7-2, the J gene TRBJ2-7; 7 bases fit TRBD1. V lost 5 bases and J lost 0; bases outside the gene matches: 4. This CDR3 comprises 14 residues. Looked up from germline, CDR1 is SGHTA and CDR2 is FQGNSA. DNA of the CDR3: TGTGCCAGCAGCACCCGGGACAGCTCCTACGAGCAGTACTTC. Translation: CASSTRDSSYEQYF.

The J gene is TRBJ2-1, the V gene TRBV20-1; 9 nucleotides agree with TRBD1. The germline V gene has CDR1 DFQATT and CDR2 SNEGSKA (reference sequence). Unmatched junction bases numbered 12, after V lost 6 bases and J lost 9 bases. The CDR3 is 14 amino acids. The DNA of the CDR3 is TGCAGTGCCGTCACAGGGGGCGAGGTCGGTGAGCAGTTCTTC. The encoded protein is CSAVTGGEVGEQFF.

This clonotype was found many times. V gene TRBV7-6 combines with J gene TRBJ1-1; 12 bases agree with TRBD1. Germline trimming cut 5 bases from V and 1 base from J; bases unmatched to any gene: 8. CDR1 and CDR2 (germline): SGHVS, FNYEAQ. CDR3 length: 17 residues. CDR3 coding DNA: TGTGCCAGCAGCGACGGGACAGGGGGCTTTAGGAACACTGAAGCTTTCTTT. It codes for CASSDGTGGFRNTEAFF. Variable domain in full (rest from reference TRBV7-6 and TRBJ1-1): GAGVSQSPRYKVTKRGQDVALRCDPISGHVSLYWYRQALGQGPEFLTYFNYEAQQDKSGLPNDRFSAERPEGSISTLTIQRTEQRDSAMYRCASSDGTGGFRNTEAFFGQGTRLTVV.

This clonotype is medium-sized by share. The CDR3 sequence: CASSLVMEAGTDTQYF. Here the CDR3 DNA reads TGTGCCAGCAGCTTAGTTATGGAGGCTGGCACAGATACGCAGTATTTT. J is TRBJ2-3 and V is TRBV7-9; a weak D match, TRBD2 (5 bases). Per the germline V gene, CDR1 is SEHNR and CDR2 is FQNEAQ (reference sequence). This CDR3 spans 16 amino acids. Trimming stripped 1 base from V and 1 base from J, with 12 bases between.

This clonotype has ten or more counts. The chain recombines TRBV5-6 with TRBJ2-1; no clear D gene. V was trimmed by 4 bases and J by 0 bases, leaving 8 bases between them. CDR1 is SGHDT, CDR2 YYEEEE, per germline. This CDR3 spans 14 amino acids. CDR3: CASSIGDSYNEQFF. In nucleotides, the CDR3 is TGTGCCAGCAGCATCGGAGACTCCTACAATGAGCAGTTCTTC.

The chain carries TRBV4-1 and TRBJ1-1; D is unclear. The CDR3 sequence is 16 residues long. V lost 4 bases and J 5 bases, leaving 20 bases between the germline ends. Germline-derived CDR1 and CDR2 are MGHRA and YSYEKL. CDR3 DNA sequence: TGCGCCAGCAGCCGAGCAATCGCGGTTGGATGGACTGAAGCTTTCTTT. As protein: CASSRAIAVGWTEAFF.

This chain links TRBV6-5 with TRBJ2-7, with D perhaps matching TRBD2 (6 bases). The V end was cut by 0 bases, the J end by 7 bases, with 13 bases between. CDR3 length equals 14 residues. Looked up from germline, CDR1 is MNHEY and CDR2 is SVGAGI. CDR3 bases: TGTGCCAGCAGTTACTCGATACCCGGGGGAGAGCAGTACTTC. Protein product: CASSYSIPGGEQYF.

About this clonotype: A much larger clone differs from this one at a single base, so this may be a read error. The CDR3, as DNA: TGTGCCAGCAGCTTAGGAGGACTAGCGGGGGATAATGAGCAGTTATTC. This translates into CASSLGGLAGDNEQLF. The rearrangement uses TRBV7-6 and TRBJ2-1; 13 bases are shared with TRBD2. The CDR3 runs to 16 residues. Germline CDR1 SGHVS, CDR2 FNYEAQ.

This clonotype was counted only a few times. The chain carries TRBV4-1 and TRBJ2-1; possibly TRBD2 for D (6 bases). Between the trimmed V and J ends, which lost 4 bases and 0 bases, there was a span of 13 bases. CDR3 size: 16 residues. Germline CDR1 MGHRA, CDR2 YSYEKL. In DNA, the CDR3 is TGCGCCAGCAGCCGGACGTACGGGAGCTCCTACAATGAGCAGTTCTTC. It encodes CASSRTYGSSYNEQFF.

The chain has TRBV7-2 and TRBJ2-7; 7 bases align to TRBD1. The germline V gene has CDR1 SGHTA and CDR2 FQGNSA. The junction had 3 bases not matched to a gene; V was cut back by 5 bases and J by 2 bases. CDR3 length equals 13 residues. This CDR3 is CASSHGTAYEQYV. DNA of the CDR3: TGTGCCAGCAGCCACGGGACAGCCTACGAGCAGTACGTC.

This clonotype showed up many times. This chain links TRBV19 with TRBJ2-1; 11 bases map to TRBD2. The CDR3 extends over 15 amino acids. V shed 5 bases, J shed 4 bases, and the junction held 4 bases outside the gene matches. Germline CDR1 reads LNHDA; CDR2 reads SQIVND (reference sequence). The CDR3 DNA reads TGTGCCAGTAGTTCCGGGACTAGCGGATACAATGAGCAGTTCTTC. This sequence encodes CASSSGTSGYNEQFF.

This clonotype was observed a handful of times. The V and J genes are TRBV29-1 and TRBJ2-7, with TRBD2 matching over 7 bases. The germline V gene has CDR1 SQVTM and CDR2 ANQGSEA. The CDR3 is 12 amino acids. Trimming cost V 5 bases and J 3 bases; bases outside gene matches: 4. The CDR3 is CSVRGGSYEQYF. Here the CDR3 DNA reads TGCAGCGTTCGGGGCGGGAGCTACGAGCAGTACTTC.

V gene TRBV3-1 combines with J gene TRBJ2-1, with D unclear. The CDR3 is made up of 12 amino acids. V was trimmed by 1 base and J by 6 bases, leaving 4 bases between them. The germline CDR1 and CDR2 sequences are LGHDT and YNNKEL (reference sequence). CDR3 sequence: CASSQVINEQFF. CDR3 coding DNA: TGTGCCAGCAGCCAAGTAATCAATGAGCAGTTCTTC.

The CDR3 reads CAISAPMSGREYF. The CDR3 nucleotides read TGTGCCATCAGTGCCCCAATGAGCGGGAGGGAGTACTTC. The chain couples TRBV10-3 to TRBJ2-7; TRBD2 matches at 10 bases. Germline trimming cut 4 bases from V and 11 bases from J; bases unmatched to any gene: 8. In germline, CDR1 is ENHRY, CDR2 SYGVKD. The CDR3 sequence is 13 residues long.

This clonotype has only a few counts. This chain connects TRBV4-1 to TRBJ1-5, with 8 nucleotides matching TRBD1. The germline gives CDR1 MGHRA, CDR2 YSYEKL. The V gene end was trimmed by 3 bases and the J gene end by 2 bases; junction bases not matched to a gene: 3. The CDR3 extends over 15 amino acids. This CDR3 is CASSQLTGGNQPQHF. CDR3 sequence (DNA): TGCGCCAGCAGCCAGCTGACAGGGGGCAATCAGCCCCAGCATTTT.

This clonotype was found a few times. The V and J genes are TRBV7-8 and TRBJ2-7; D may correspond to TRBD1 or TRBD2 (5 bases each). Trimming pared 4 bases from V and 4 bases from J, leaving 17 bases between. Germline CDR1 SGHVS, CDR2 FQNEAQ. This CDR3 has 15 residues. This CDR3 is CASSSVVGADYEQYF. The CDR3 bases are TGTGCCAGCAGCTCAGTGGTCGGGGCAGATTACGAGCAGTACTTC. The full variable domain, its missing parts supplied by reference TRBV7-8 and TRBJ2-7, is GAGVSQSPRYKVAKRGQDVALRCDPISGHVSLFWYQQALGQGPEFLTYFQNEAQLDKSGLPSDRFFAERPEGSVSTLKIQRTQQEDSAVYLCASSSVVGADYEQYFGPGTRLTVT.

This clonotype was found a few times. V gene TRBV12-3 or TRBV12-4 combines with J gene TRBJ1-4, with a possible D match to TRBD1 (6 bases). V was trimmed by 5 bases and J by 3 bases, leaving 16 bases between them. This CDR3 spans 16 amino acids. As DNA, the CDR3 is TGTGCCAGCAGTCAACGCGCGGGGGGGCCTAATGAAAAACTGTTTTTT. This sequence encodes CASSQRAGGPNEKLFF.

In DNA form, the CDR3 reads TGTGCCAGCAGCTTAATTCGGAGGGGGCGGCCCGGGGAGCTGTTTTTT. Translated: CASSLIRRGRPGELFF. The chain couples TRBV7-3 to TRBJ2-2; maybe TRBD1 (7 bases). CDR3 length: 16 residues. V was pared by 1 base and J by 6 bases, with 15 bases between. From germline, CDR1 is SGHTA and CDR2 FQGTGA.

The chain joins TRBV12-3 or TRBV12-4 to TRBJ1-1, with D unclear. V dropped 4 bases and J dropped 1 base, with 10 bases sitting between them. The CDR3 contains 14 residues. The CDR3 DNA sequence: TGTGCCAGCAGTTCAGCAGATTCGAACACTGAAGCTTTCTTT. Amino acids: CASSSADSNTEAFF.

The CDR3 protein is CASSQEGGGKNYGYTF. CDR3 coding DNA: TGTGCCAGCAGCCAAGAGGGTGGGGGTAAGAACTATGGCTACACCTTC. The J gene is TRBJ1-2, the V gene TRBV4-2; possible D gene TRBD1, 5 bases. Germline CDR1 LGHNA, CDR2 YNFKEQ. The V end lost 0 bases, the J end lost 2 bases, and 13 bases lay between the germline ends. The CDR3 is 16 residues long.

This clonotype was recorded a few times. The V call is TRBV6-2 or TRBV6-3, the J call TRBJ2-7; 8 nucleotides agree with TRBD1. There are 15 residues in the CDR3. CDR1 is MNHEY, CDR2 SVGEGT, per germline. With 4 bases clipped from V and 2 bases from J, the junction kept 7 bases outside the gene matches. The DNA of the CDR3 is TGTGCCAGCAGTTCATCCGGGACAGGCCCCTACGAGCAGTACGTC. Translation: CASSSSGTGPYEQYV.

The rearrangement joins TRBV5-6 to TRBJ1-1, with 9 bases lining up with TRBD1. The CDR3 runs to 15 residues. The trim removed 3 bases at V and 5 bases at J, leaving 8 bases unmatched. CDR1 is SGHDT and CDR2 is YYEEEE in the germline V gene. This chain's CDR3 is CASSWGTGLGTEAFF. CDR3 DNA sequence: TGTGCCAGCAGCTGGGGGACAGGGCTGGGGACTGAAGCTTTCTTT.